Each of the 10 T cell receptor beta chains below was sequenced from the same sample in a study of cytotoxic CD8 clonotypes in ibrutinib-treated CLL. Produced via immunoSEQ multiplex PCR; TCRdb's table is partial and in-frame only. The sample yields about 130,000 clones, about 85% seen once. Sample: PBMCs, taken after 24 months of ibrutinib treatment. Every receptor here comes from a human donor with chronic lymphocytic leukemia.

V and J are TRBV11-1 and TRBJ2-1; D call uncertain. Trimming left V 2 bases short and J 10 bases short, with 12 bases between. The CDR3 totals 13 residues. CDR1 is SGHAT and CDR2 is FQDESV in the germline V gene (reference sequence). DNA for the CDR3: TGTGCCAGCAGCTTACTGCTGGGCGAGGAGCAGTTCTTC. Translating gives CASSLLLGEEQFF.

This chain links TRBV18 with TRBJ2-2; D could derive from TRBD1 or TRBD2 (5 bases each). CDR3 length: 16 residues. Between the trimmed V and J ends, which lost 0 bases and 2 bases, there was a span of 10 bases. CDR1 is KGHSH and CDR2 is LQKENI in the germline V gene. CDR3 DNA: TGTGCCAGCTCACCACCACGGGGCAGAAACACCGGGGAGCTGTTTTTT. This translates into CASSPPRGRNTGELFF.

V gene TRBV9 combines with J gene TRBJ1-6, with D hard to call. The V and J ends lost 2 bases and 7 bases respectively, with 10 bases between them. Germline CDR1 and CDR2: SGDLS and YYNGEE. The CDR3 runs 14 residues. In nucleotides, the CDR3 is TGTGCCAGCAGCGTTACCGGCCTCAATTCACCCCTCCACTTT. Translation: CASSVTGLNSPLHF.

The J gene is TRBJ2-5, the V gene TRBV7-9; 9 nucleotides line up with TRBD2. The CDR3 is 15 amino acids. Germline CDR1 reads SEHNR; CDR2 reads FQNEAQ (reference sequence). V shed 3 bases, J shed 4 bases, and the junction held 6 bases outside the gene matches. The CDR3 loop reads CASSLSSGGGETQYF. The CDR3 DNA is TGTGCCAGCAGCTTGAGTAGCGGGGGAGGAGAGACCCAGTACTTC.

This chain joins TRBV4-2 and TRBJ2-7, with D possibly being TRBD2 (5 bases). The CDR3 totals 15 residues. V was clipped by 4 bases and J by 2 bases, with 15 bases between them. In germline, CDR1 is LGHNA, CDR2 YNFKEQ. The DNA of the CDR3 is TGTGCCAGCAGCCCGGGGAGAGGGCTCACCTACGAGCAGTACTTC. It encodes CASSPGRGLTYEQYF.

This rearrangement joins TRBV7-9 to TRBJ1-2; possible D gene TRBD1, 6 bases. The CDR3 loop spans 14 amino acids. Germline CDR1 is SEHNR and CDR2 is FQNEAQ (reference sequence). V lost 5 bases and J lost 8, with 18 bases in between. CDR3 bases: TGTGCCAGCAGCAAAGAGGGAGGGGGTAGAGGCTACACCTTC. Protein: CASSKEGGGRGYTF.

This clone has only a few counts. V is TRBV2 and J is TRBJ1-5; the D gene is possibly TRBD1 (5 bases). Trimming shortened V by 0 bases and J by 9 bases, and 12 bases separated the two germline ends. CDR3 size: 14 residues. CDR1 is SNHLY, CDR2 FYNNEI, per germline. CDR3 sequence reads: CASSEAGRLSPQHF. The CDR3 nucleotides are TGTGCCAGCAGTGAAGCGGGACGGTTATCGCCCCAGCATTTT.

The sample holds one count of this clone. One end of the junction varies from germline; a read error may be responsible. The J gene is TRBJ2-5, the V gene TRBV7-9; 7 bases are a match to TRBD1. The germline V gene has CDR1 SEHNR and CDR2 FQNEAQ (reference sequence). The CDR3 length is 14 residues. The CDR3 DNA reads TGTGCCAGCAGCTTACTTGGGTTATCACAGGGGAGAGACTTC. This codes for CASSLLGLSQGRDF.

The chain employs TRBV7-9 and TRBJ2-3; 9 bases are a match to TRBD2. Germline values: CDR1 SEHNR, CDR2 FQNEAQ (reference sequence). J was trimmed by 3 bases and V by 4 bases; bases with no gene match: 5. The CDR3 consists of 15 residues. CDR3 nucleotides: TGTGCCAGCAGCTCAGTAGCGGGGGCAACAGATACGCAGTATTTT. Its protein is CASSSVAGATDTQYF.

The chain joins TRBV6-5 to TRBJ1-5; tentative D call: TRBD1 (5 bases). CDR1 and CDR2 from the germline V gene are MNHEY and SVGAGI. CDR3 size: 14 residues. V dropped 2 bases and J dropped 2 bases, with 7 bases sitting between them. CDR3 bases: TGTGCCAGCAGTTACGGCAGGGGCAATCAGCCCCAGCATTTT. Residues: CASSYGRGNQPQHF.